Each of the 14 T cell receptor beta chains below was sequenced from the same sample in a study of cytomegalovirus exposure and HLA in healthy donors. The PCR contained 60 Vbeta and 13 Jbeta primers. The repertoire was sequenced with immunoSEQ multiplex PCR; TCRdb's copy has only in-frame clones and lacks some. The table has around 170,000 clones, roughly 82% seen once. The source material was PBMCs. These receptors were obtained from a woman in her forties or fifties in good health and CMV-seropositive.

This clone was detected only a few times. The chain recombines TRBV6-5 with TRBJ1-2, with 8 bases aligning to TRBD1. This CDR3 is 14 amino acids long. The germline CDR1 and CDR2 sequences are MNHEY and SVGAGI. Losses at the gene ends were 7 bases for V and 3 bases for J; bases not matched to a gene: 7. CDR3 sequence: CASKDRVSYYGYTF. Here the CDR3 DNA reads TGTGCCAGCAAGGACAGGGTGTCTTACTATGGCTACACCTTC.

This CDR3 reads CATSWDRNNSPLHF. In nucleotides, the CDR3 is TGTGCCACATCTTGGGACAGAAATAATTCACCCCTCCACTTT. This chain connects TRBV19 to TRBJ1-6, with 7 positions matching TRBD1. This CDR3 contains 14 residues. The germline gives CDR1 LNHDA, CDR2 SQIVND (reference sequence). The V segment lost 10 bases and the J segment 5 bases; nucleotides outside the gene matches: 8.

This clone turned up a few times. The chain joins TRBV7-2 to TRBJ2-2, with D unresolved. V was trimmed by 5 bases and J by 7 bases, leaving 11 bases between them. CDR1 and CDR2 (germline): SGHTA, FQGNSA. The CDR3 is 13 residues long. CDR3 bases: TGTGCCAGCAGCCCCCCCCCAAACGGGGAGCTGTTTTTT. Its protein product is CASSPPPNGELFF.

The CDR3 coding sequence is TGTGCTAGTGGCCCGACAGGGAAAGAGACCCAGTACTTC. It translates to CASGPTGKETQYF. J is TRBJ2-5 and V is TRBV12-5, with 7 bases identical to TRBD1. This CDR3 region has 13 residues. The germline gives CDR1 LGHNT, CDR2 FRNRAP. Unmatched junction bases numbered 4, after V lost 6 bases and J lost 3 bases.

This rearrangement joins TRBV7-2 to TRBJ2-4; D not resolved. Per germline, CDR1 SGHTA and CDR2 FQGNSA. V was shortened by 2 bases and J by 0 bases, with 8 bases between the two germline ends. The CDR3 has 15 residues. CDR3 residues: CASSLQSLAKNIQYF. The CDR3 DNA is TGTGCCAGCAGCTTACAGTCCCTAGCCAAAAACATTCAGTACTTC. Full variable domain (remainder filled in from reference TRBV7-2 and TRBJ2-4): GAGVSQSPSNKVTEKGKDVELRCDPISGHTALYWYRQSLGQGLEFLIYFQGNSAPDKSGLPSDRFSAERTGGSVSTLTIQRTQQEDSAVYLCASSLQSLAKNIQYFGAGTRLSVL.

This clone has more than one count but fewer than ten. The CDR3 DNA sequence: TGTGCCAGCAGTTACTTAGGGAGCTCTGGAAACACCATATATTTT. It specifies CASSYLGSSGNTIYF. This sequence joins TRBV6-5 and TRBJ1-3; D gene uncertain. V was trimmed by 1 base and J by 0 bases, leaving 7 bases between them. This CDR3 has 15 amino acids. Per germline, CDR1 MNHEY and CDR2 SVGAGI.

The chain recombines TRBV5-6 with TRBJ1-2; the D gene is possibly TRBD1 (5 bases). Between the trimmed V and J ends, which lost 4 bases and 4 bases, there was a span of 20 bases. The CDR3 sequence is 16 residues long. In germline, CDR1 is SGHDT, CDR2 YYEEEE. The CDR3 DNA is TGTGCCAGCAGCCCGATGCGCGCAGGGTTTGGCTATGGCTACACCTTC. This encodes CASSPMRAGFGYGYTF.

V usage is TRBV28 and J usage is TRBJ1-2, with D possibly TRBD1 on 6 matching bases. The CDR3 runs to 14 residues. V lost 7 bases, J lost 8 bases, and 20 bases lay in between. CDR1 is MDHEN and CDR2 is SYDVKM in the germline V gene. The DNA of the CDR3 is TGTGCCAGCACTACTGGGGGGGGCGCGGTAGGCTACACCTTC. Its translation: CASTTGGGAVGYTF.

The chain has TRBV18 and TRBJ2-1; tentatively, D is TRBD2 (7 bases). CDR1 is KGHSH and CDR2 is LQKENI in the germline V gene. The CDR3 consists of 14 residues. Trimming took off 4 bases at V and 9 bases at J, with 16 bases between the two ends. The CDR3 loop is CASSLIGGETEQFF. For the CDR3, the DNA is TGTGCCAGCTCACTGATAGGGGGGGAGACTGAGCAGTTCTTC.

The CDR3 is CASSMTGDSYEQYF. CDR3 nucleotide sequence: TGTGCCAGCAGCATGACAGGAGACTCCTACGAGCAGTACTTC. This chain connects TRBV7-2 to TRBJ2-7; a possible D gene is TRBD1 (6 bases). CDR1 and CDR2 (germline): SGHTA, FQGNSA. V was shortened by 5 bases and J by 0 bases, with 11 bases between the two germline ends. The CDR3 sequence is 14 residues long. Complete variable domain (other parts from reference TRBV7-2 and TRBJ2-7): GAGVSQSPSNKVTEKGKDVELRCDPISGHTALYWYRQSLGQGLEFLIYFQGNSAPDKSGLPSDRFSAERTGGSVSTLTIQRTQQEDSAVYLCASSMTGDSYEQYFGPGTRLTVT.

This clone was seen a single time. V gene TRBV10-2 combines with J gene TRBJ2-7; 9 bases align to TRBD2. Per the germline V gene, CDR1 is WSHSY and CDR2 is SAAADI. The CDR3 contains 14 residues. Germline trimming cut 10 bases from V and 2 bases from J; bases unmatched to any gene: 9. CDR3 residues: CATRGGGEPYEQYF. The CDR3 region has the DNA TGCGCCACCCGGGGCGGGGGGGAGCCCTACGAGCAGTACTTC.

The CDR3 DNA is TGTGCCTGGAGTGTACCGACAGGGGGCTTGAGGTATGGCTACACCTTC. This sequence encodes CAWSVPTGGLRYGYTF. The chain is built from TRBV30 and TRBJ1-2; 10 bases line up with TRBD1. The CDR3 length is 16 residues. Trimming removed 0 bases from V and 5 bases from J; junction bases left unmatched: 9. Germline V gives CDR1 GTSNPN, CDR2 SVGIG (reference sequence).

This rearrangement joins TRBV9 to TRBJ1-2; D possibly corresponds to TRBD1 (6 bases). The V and J ends lost 0 bases and 2 bases respectively, with 8 bases between them. Germline lookup yields CDR1 SGDLS and CDR2 YYNGEE. This CDR3 spans 14 amino acids. CDR3 DNA: TGTGCCAGCAGCGTAGCAGGGGAGAACTATGGCTACACCTTC. It yields the protein CASSVAGENYGYTF.

This clone was seen a few times. Other DNA sequences in the same sample also yield this CDR3. The gene calls are TRBV5-1 and TRBJ2-5, with 12 bases fitting TRBD2. V lost 0 bases, J lost 2 bases, and 2 bases stayed unmatched. This CDR3 spans 16 amino acids. Germline V gene lookup returns CDR1 SGHRS and CDR2 YFSETQ. The CDR3 DNA follows: TGCGCCAGCAGCTTGGCGCTAGCGGGGGGGCAAGAGACCCAGTACTTC. Protein product: CASSLALAGGQETQYF.